This TCR beta chain was identified in a study of blood T cell repertoires in COVID-19. Study overall: Sites across the United States, Italy and Spain contributed samples from acute and convalescent COVID-19. Sources were T cells, B-cell-depleted T cells, or PBMCs; the material itself was cDNA or gDNA.

V lost 5 bases to trimming and J lost 1 base; unmatched junction nucleotides: 13. The germline V gene encodes CDR1 MNHNY and CDR2 SVGAGI (reference sequence). This CDR3 is built from 17 residues. In the original processing: Amplification with reference gene primers provided the estimates of nucleated cell counts. TCRdb keeps only in-frame clones here, not all; method: immunoSEQ multiplex PCR. The D gene and trimming were derived from the DNA, and the V and J assignments and clone size from that table. The sample lists 14,000 or so clones, roughly 91% occurring once. The chain couples TRBV6-6 to TRBJ2-7; 8 bases map to TRBD1. This sequence originates from a human donor in a cohort sampled during active COVID-19. Sequenced: peripheral blood. The CDR3 DNA reads as TGTGCCAGCAGTCATCCTTATGGGACAGGAATTTCCTACGAGCAGTACTTC. Protein: CASSHPYGTGISYEQYF.